This entry lists 17 T cell receptor beta chains sequenced from one sample in a study of early T cells in non-severe SARS-CoV-2 infection. TCRdb processed the 5' RACE reads anew with MiXCR; each CDR3 protein has one entry. The sample has some 66,000 distinct CDR3 sequences, 9.1% seen once. The sample consisted of whole blood. The origin of the receptors is an adult who was a healthcare worker with PCR-confirmed SARS-CoV-2 infection or an uninfected control (not recorded which).

This clonotype was seen a few times. V gene TRBV7-9 combines with J gene TRBJ2-3; TRBD2 matches 9 bases. This CDR3 spans 15 amino acids. Germline V gene sequence: CDR1 SEHNR, CDR2 FQNEAQ (reference sequence). V was clipped by 4 bases and J by 2 bases; unmatched bases: 4. CDR3 amino acids: CASSSSGVFTDTQYF. The DNA for the CDR3 is TGTGCCAGCAGCTCTAGCGGGGTTTTCACAGATACGCAGTATTTT.

This sequence joins TRBV4-3 and TRBJ2-7, with D possibly being TRBD1 or TRBD2 (6 bases each). Looked up from germline, CDR1 is LGHNA and CDR2 is YSLEER. The CDR3 is 18 residues long. The ends were cut back, 0 bases at V and 7 bases at J, with 25 bases in the middle. CDR3 sequence reads: CASSQEEGLGPVGGEQYF. The CDR3 DNA reads as TGCGCCAGCAGCCAAGAGGAGGGACTGGGCCCAGTAGGGGGAGAGCAGTACTTC.

V and J are TRBV29-1 and TRBJ2-3, with D hard to call. Germline V CDR1 and CDR2: SQVTM, ANQGSEA. V lost 3 bases and J lost 0, with 4 bases in between. The CDR3 has 12 amino acids. The CDR3 spells CSVERSTDTQYF. In DNA, the CDR3 is TGCAGCGTTGAGCGGAGCACAGATACGCAGTATTTT.

Worth noting for this clonotype: A much bigger clone sits one base away, suggesting this may be a read error. V is TRBV29-1 and J is TRBJ2-1; 7 bases fit TRBD2. The germline V gene has CDR1 SQVTM and CDR2 ANQGSEA. The V and J ends lost 4 bases and 0 bases, in that order; junction bases with no gene match: 12. There are 17 residues in the CDR3. CDR3 bases: TGCAGCGTTGTAGGACTAGTGGGAGGAAGCTCCTACAATGAGCAGTTCTTC. This sequence encodes CSVVGLVGGSSYNEQFF.

The sample holds many counts of this clonotype. This chain links TRBV5-1 with TRBJ2-7; D is unresolved. V lost 4 bases and J lost 1, with 9 bases in between. The CDR3 covers 13 residues. CDR1 is SGHRS and CDR2 is YFSETQ in the germline V gene. The DNA of the CDR3 is TGCGCCAGCAGCCGAGACACTTCCTACGAGCAGTACTTC. Translation gives CASSRDTSYEQYF.

This clonotype was found a few times. The chain recombines TRBV12-3 or TRBV12-4 with TRBJ1-5; D perhaps matches TRBD1 (5 bases). The V and J ends lost 5 bases and 0 bases respectively, with 11 bases between them. The CDR3 spans 15 residues. The CDR3 region has the DNA TGTGCCAGCAGTCGTCCAGGGAGTAGCAATCAGCCCCAGCATTTT. Translation: CASSRPGSSNQPQHF.

The V gene is TRBV29-1, the J gene TRBJ1-2, with no clear D. This CDR3 is built from 10 residues. Trimming removed 5 bases from V and 6 bases from J, with 7 bases in between. The germline gives CDR1 SQVTM, CDR2 ANQGSEA. The CDR3 nucleotides are TGCAGCGTTTTAGAGGATGGCTACACCTTC. It encodes CSVLEDGYTF. The whole variable domain, filled in from reference TRBV29-1 and TRBJ1-2, reads SAVISQKPSRDICQRGTSLTIQCQVDSQVTMMFWYRQQPGQSLTLIATANQGSEATYESGFVIDKFPISRPNLTFSTLTVSNMSPEDSSIYLCSVLEDGYTFGSGTRLTVV.

The V and J genes are TRBV21-1 and TRBJ1-2. TRBV21-1 is a pseudogene locus. CDR3 length equals 11 residues. CDR3 protein: CASSNKQSRTF. The CDR3 nucleotides are TGTGCCAGCAGCAACAAACAAAGCCGCACCTTC.

The table lists this clonotype with a few counts. The V and J genes are TRBV9 and TRBJ2-7; no firm D call. V was trimmed by 0 bases and J by 3 bases, leaving 10 bases between them. Germline CDR1 and CDR2: SGDLS and YYNGEE. This CDR3 is 14 amino acids long. CDR3 sequence: CASSVGAELYEQYF. CDR3 DNA sequence: TGTGCCAGCAGCGTAGGGGCGGAACTCTACGAGCAGTACTTC.

This clonotype was counted a few times. The chain couples TRBV5-1 to TRBJ2-7; TRBD1 is a possible D gene (5 bases). CDR3 length: 14 amino acids. V was shortened by 0 bases and J by 4 bases, with 11 bases between the two germline ends. Germline V gives CDR1 SGHRS, CDR2 YFSETQ. The CDR3 here is CASSLGGVGYEQYF. Written as DNA, the CDR3 is TGCGCCAGCAGCTTGGGGGGCGTAGGGTACGAGCAGTACTTC.

This clonotype has just a few counts. The J gene is TRBJ2-5, the V gene TRBV6-2 or TRBV6-3; TRBD1 might be the D (6 bases). Germline-derived CDR1 and CDR2 are MNHEY and SVGEGT. The CDR3 length is 16 residues. V was pared by 5 bases and J by 2 bases, with 18 bases between. CDR3 protein: CASSPTGTYDQETQYF. The CDR3 region has the DNA TGTGCCAGCAGTCCCACCGGGACATACGATCAAGAGACCCAGTACTTC.

This clonotype has a handful of counts. The V call is TRBV20-1, the J call TRBJ2-3; TRBD2 might be the D (6 bases). This CDR3 comprises 14 residues. Germline V gives CDR1 DFQATT, CDR2 SNEGSKA (reference sequence). V lost 6 bases to trimming and J lost 4 bases, with 17 bases between them. The CDR3, as DNA: TGCAGTGCGAGCCCTAGCGCAAGGGCAGATACGCAGTATTTT. It translates to CSASPSARADTQYF.

This clonotype was counted many times. J is TRBJ2-7 and V is TRBV2, with D maybe TRBD2 (7 bases). CDR3 size: 14 residues. The V gene lost 6 bases and the J gene lost 1 base, with 13 bases spanning the gap. The germline CDR1 and CDR2 sequences are SNHLY and FYNNEI. This CDR3 is CASRAGQRSYEQYF. The CDR3 DNA reads as TGTGCCAGCAGAGCGGGACAACGATCCTACGAGCAGTACTTC.

This clonotype was detected a few times. The J gene is TRBJ2-1, the V gene TRBV2, with 13 bases identical to TRBD2. This CDR3 has 16 amino acids. Germline CDR1 is SNHLY and CDR2 is FYNNEI. V lost 4 bases and J lost 4; bases outside the gene matches: 4. The CDR3 region is CASSARTSGSYNEQFF. CDR3 nucleotide sequence: TGTGCCAGCAGTGCTCGGACTAGCGGGAGTTACAATGAGCAGTTCTTC.

The chain links TRBV6-1 to TRBJ2-1; TRBD2 matches at 9 bases. CDR1 and CDR2 (germline): MNHNS, SASEGT. The V and J ends lost 6 bases and 3 bases, in that order; junction bases with no gene match: 6. The CDR3 contains 15 residues. CDR3 in amino acids: CASRLSGGLYNEQFF. The CDR3 coding sequence is TGTGCCAGCAGATTAAGCGGGGGGCTCTACAATGAGCAGTTCTTC.

This clonotype was detected a few times. The gene calls are TRBV20-1 and TRBJ2-3; 7 bases match TRBD1. V trimming: 0 bases; J trimming: 0 bases; junction bases outside the gene matches: 12. Germline assignment: CDR1 DFQATT and CDR2 SNEGSKA (reference sequence). The CDR3 runs 18 residues. This CDR3 reads CSARDDRESDPSTDTQYF. Here the CDR3 DNA reads TGCAGTGCTAGAGATGACAGGGAGAGTGATCCTAGCACAGATACGCAGTATTTT.

This clonotype appeared a few times. The gene calls are TRBV3-1 and TRBJ2-3; tentative D call: TRBD1 (6 bases). Trimming removed 7 bases at V and 0 bases at J, with 11 bases between. There are 14 residues in the CDR3. The germline CDR1 and CDR2 sequences are LGHDT and YNNKEL (reference sequence). CDR3 amino acids: CASIGGTSTDTQYF. For the CDR3, the DNA is TGTGCCAGCATAGGGGGAACTAGCACAGATACGCAGTATTTT.